This T cell receptor beta chain is from a study of shared clonotypes between healthy human individuals (dated by TCRdb to the early 2020s). About the investigation overall: A couple of women and a few men aged 18 to 49 years were included in the cohort. Per donor, three plates each were used for CD4 naive and CD4 memory, two for CD8 naive, and one for CD8 memory. To estimate repertoire size and how much clonotype sharing occurs between individuals, the study deeply sequenced the blood TCR repertoires of several healthy adults. To increase sequencing depth and limit assay-specific biases, TCR repertoire library preparation and sequencing were carried out by different laboratories using diverse techniques. Per donor, leukapheresis produced somewhere between about 0.9 and 9.5 billion PBMCs. What the work shows at the level of the full study, not this receptor alone: Naive subsets generally had larger estimated clonotype richness than memory subsets. Sampling was restricted to blood, and TCR repertoires in tissues likely differ from the TCR repertoires found in blood. Across a handful of donors, about 4.5% of naive CD4, roughly 3.4% of naive CD8, 2% to 2.5% of memory CD4, and about 0.44% of memory CD8 clonotypes were shared. Pairwise subsampling led to the expectation that sequencing depth would affect the degree of clonotype sharing among donors. Incomplete sequencing was indicated by rarefaction of sorted-subset datasets, despite the large sequencing depth. The small number of donors limited the genetic and exposure-history diversity represented. Compared with non-shared clonotypes, the clonotypes found in all four sorted-subset donors had higher generation probabilities.

As to this clone: What this receptor recognizes is not known. Base qualities are not recorded, but no much larger clone differs from it by a single base.

V drops 2 bases and J drops 4 bases, leaving 11 bases in between. The cysteine opens and the phenylalanine closes a CDR3 of 14 amino acids. The kept DNA is CDR3 alone, 42 bases in frame from the first base. CDR1 is given as MDHEN and CDR2 as SYDVKM, both from the germline V gene. CD8 naive samples were CD45RO-negative cells positively selected for CCR7, giving a CD45RA+CCR7+ population that excluded TemRA cells. The donors were healthy, HIV-negative adults with no recently reported acute infections or vaccinations. Every donor was a Caucasian adult living in Nashville, Tennessee, USA. Blood was obtained by leukapheresis, after which PBMCs were separated by Ficoll-Histopaque density gradient centrifugation and cryopreserved in liquid nitrogen vapor phase. Analytical flow cytometry was used to check the purity and quantity of each magnetically sorted T cell population. Genomic DNA was isolated from every sorted fraction and measured by UV absorbance on a Nanodrop 2000c.

Using the deep immunoSEQ assay, TCR CDR3 regions were amplified from genomic DNA by multiplex PCR. Extracted genomic DNA from each cell subset was distributed evenly across all wells of several immunoSEQ 96-well plates, and each plate was treated as a replicate. For sorted subsets, around 200 ng genomic DNA, equal to some 30,000 T cell genomes, was loaded into each replicate PCR. The purified libraries were quantified using a Qubit 3.0 fluorometer, sized with a Bioanalyzer 2100, and then quantified again using the KAPA Library Quantification kit. Each immunoSEQ 96-well plate was sequenced on its own single-read 150-cycle Illumina NextSeq 550 flow cell. The original pipeline was this. The immunoSEQ output contained only junctional sequences without quality scores, so filtering could not match that applied to full-length reads. To assign V/J genes and CDR3, sequences were annotated using PyIR, a Python wrapper for IgBLAST v1.9, with IMGT germline references. Reads were filtered out if the reads had weak V/J assignments (E-value above 1e-6), no CDR3, stop codons, out-of-frame junctions, or ambiguous translated residues. A V3J clonotype was defined by an identical inferred V gene, J gene, and CDR3 amino acid sequence. Percentage overlap between repertoires was calculated by dividing the number of shared unique clonotypes by the size of the smaller repertoire. RTK rarefaction, the Chao1 estimator, and Recon v2.1 estimates of unobserved clonotypes were used to assess repertoire richness. For all TCRbeta clonotypes obtained by the gDNA method from a handful of donors, generation probabilities were computed with OLGA. TCRdb stores this immuneACCESS table with in-frame sequences only. Part of the clones is absent; in the studies checked, under half of the shortfall reflects unresolved V genes, and no reason is known for the rest. The V and J calls and clone size were taken over from that table, and D and trimming were inferred from the DNA. The sample yields around 640,000 clones; 95% to 96% were counted once. In total, the top ten clones hold roughly 0.1% of the sample.

The specimen was naive CD8+ T cells sorted from blood. The sample's cell subset or site label, decoded: CD45RA+CCR7+. This clonotype originated in a woman in her thirties in good health. Recombination linked TRBV28 to TRBJ1-1, with the D gene not confidently named. The DNA sequence is TGTGCCAGCAGTTTAACGGGGTTCGGCACTGAAGCTTTCTTT. This yields the protein CASSLTGFGTEAFF.